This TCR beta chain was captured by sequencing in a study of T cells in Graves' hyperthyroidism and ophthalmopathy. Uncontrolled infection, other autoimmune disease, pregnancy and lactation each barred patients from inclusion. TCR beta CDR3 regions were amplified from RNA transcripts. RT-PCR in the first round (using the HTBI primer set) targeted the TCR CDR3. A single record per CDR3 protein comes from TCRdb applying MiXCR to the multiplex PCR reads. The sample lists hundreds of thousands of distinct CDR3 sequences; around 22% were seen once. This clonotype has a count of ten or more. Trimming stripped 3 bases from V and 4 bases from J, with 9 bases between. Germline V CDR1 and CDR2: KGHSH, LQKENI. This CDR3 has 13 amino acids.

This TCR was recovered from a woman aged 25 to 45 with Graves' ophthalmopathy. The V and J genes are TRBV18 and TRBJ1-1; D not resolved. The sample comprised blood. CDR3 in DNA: TGTGCCAGCTCACCCGAGGGTTCCACTGAAGCTTTCTTT. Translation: CASSPEGSTEAFF.